These 10 T cell receptor beta chains originate from one sample sequenced in a study of B cell selection in AIRE deficiency. Clones were sequenced by immunoSEQ multiplex PCR, and TCRdb holds only the in-frame ones, with some missing. The sample lists some 1,600 clones, about nine tenths occurring once. Sorting defined conventional CD4 T cells as CD4+CD127+. Material: CD4+CD127+ conventional T cells sorted from PBMCs. The origin of the receptors is a human donor in good health.

The V and J genes are TRBV4-2 and TRBJ1-1, with TRBD1 matching over 7 bases. CDR1 and CDR2 (germline): LGHNA, YNFKEQ. Trimming cost V 0 bases and J 3 bases; bases outside gene matches: 10. The CDR3 has 17 residues. CDR3 sequence reads: CASSQEGGREKDTEAFF. In DNA, the CDR3 is TGTGCCAGCAGCCAAGAAGGGGGCAGGGAAAAAGACACTGAAGCTTTCTTT.

This clone was found once. The CDR3 nucleotides read TGTGCCAGCAGCCAAGGGCTGGGGAGGCGAGAGACCCAGTACTTC. Protein sequence: CASSQGLGRRETQYF. This rearrangement joins TRBV14 to TRBJ2-5; a weak D match, TRBD2 (6 bases). The CDR3 covers 15 residues. Germline lookup yields CDR1 SGHDN and CDR2 FVKESK. V was cut by 1 base and J by 4 bases, with 13 bases left in between.

The V call is TRBV19, the J call TRBJ1-5; D not resolved. V lost 7 bases to trimming and J lost 6 bases, with 16 bases between them. Germline CDR1 is LNHDA and CDR2 is SQIVND (reference sequence). This CDR3 spans 14 amino acids. The CDR3 sequence is CASTPQARGQPQHF. DNA of the CDR3: TGTGCCAGTACCCCGCAGGCCCGTGGTCAGCCCCAGCATTTT.

This sequence joins TRBV5-4 and TRBJ2-2, with 11 bases identical to TRBD2. This CDR3 region has 14 residues. Germline V gives CDR1 SGHNT, CDR2 YYREEE (reference sequence). Germline trimming cut 9 bases from V and 5 bases from J; bases unmatched to any gene: 6. CDR3 in amino acids: CATRLAGLTGELFF. The DNA of the CDR3 is TGTGCCACCCGACTAGCGGGACTTACCGGGGAGCTGTTTTTT.

This clone was observed a few times. This sequence joins TRBV28 and TRBJ1-5; D gene ambiguous. The CDR3 extends over 12 amino acids. CDR1 and CDR2 from the germline V gene are MDHEN and SYDVKM. Trimming shortened V by 5 bases and J by 6 bases, and 8 bases separated the two germline ends. The CDR3 nucleotides read TGTGCCAGCAGTCCGTTACGTCAGCCCCAGCATTTT. This encodes CASSPLRQPQHF. Filled out from reference TRBV28 and TRBJ1-5, the complete variable domain reads DVKVTQSSRYLVKRTGEKVFLECVQDMDHENMFWYRQDPGLGLRLIYFSYDVKMKEKGDIPEGYSVSREKKERFSLILESASTNQTSMYLCASSPLRQPQHFGDGTRLSIL.

The chain is built from TRBV28 and TRBJ1-5; 8 bases match TRBD1. This CDR3 has 14 amino acids. The trim removed 7 bases at V and 1 base at J, leaving 3 bases unmatched. From germline, CDR1 is MDHEN and CDR2 SYDVKM. The CDR3 sequence: CASTRQGSNQPQHF. The CDR3 DNA reads TGTGCCAGCACGAGACAGGGGAGCAATCAGCCCCAGCATTTT.

This clone appeared once. The gene calls are TRBV15 and TRBJ2-1, with D perhaps assigned TRBD1 or TRBD2 (7 bases each). Trimming left V 0 bases short and J 14 bases short, with 14 bases between. The CDR3 consists of 13 residues. CDR1 is LNHNV and CDR2 is YYDKDF in the germline V gene (reference sequence). The CDR3 protein is CATSRDQGGIEFF. The CDR3 region has the DNA TGTGCCACCAGCAGAGATCAGGGGGGGATCGAGTTCTTC.

The chain combines TRBV18 with TRBJ2-3; TRBD2 matches at 11 bases. The junction had 7 bases not matched to a gene; V was cut back by 3 bases and J by 5 bases. CDR1 KGHSH and CDR2 LQKENI come from the germline V gene. The CDR3 is 16 residues long. The CDR3 bases are TGTGCCAGCTCACCGCGACTAGCGGGACGAGGAGATACGCAGTATTTT. It is translated as CASSPRLAGRGDTQYF.

The chain uses TRBV2 and TRBJ1-2; 7 bases fit TRBD1. The germline V gene encodes CDR1 SNHLY and CDR2 FYNNEI. Losses at the gene ends were 6 bases for V and 7 bases for J; bases not matched to a gene: 2. There are 11 residues in the CDR3. CDR3 loop: CASRRDSGYTF. The CDR3 DNA sequence: TGTGCCAGCAGGCGGGACAGTGGCTACACCTTC.

This chain connects TRBV9 to TRBJ2-7; a possible D gene is TRBD1 (5 bases). The CDR3 length is 15 residues. CDR1 is SGDLS, CDR2 YYNGEE, per germline. Trimming left V 0 bases short and J 2 bases short, with 12 bases between. CDR3 nucleotides: TGTGCCAGCAGCGTAGCTTGGGGCTCGGCCTACGAGCAGTACTTC. Its protein product is CASSVAWGSAYEQYF.